The source of this T cell receptor (beta chain) is a study of cytomegalovirus exposure and HLA in healthy donors. CDR1 is SGHNT, CDR2 YYREEE, per germline (reference sequence). The germline V and J ends were trimmed by 0 bases and 2 bases, with 10 bases remaining between them. This CDR3 comprises 15 residues. PCR employed 60 Vbeta and 13 Jbeta primers. TCRdb's table, derived via immunoSEQ multiplex PCR, lists solely in-frame clones and lacks some. Here the sample spans about 150,000 clones, 60% to 85% being singletons. The chain uses TRBV5-4 and TRBJ2-3; D may be TRBD2 (6 bases). The sample was PBMCs. The receptor was derived from a man aged 35-49 years in good health and CMV-seropositive. The CDR3 DNA follows: TGTGCCAGCAGCTTGGTAGGGACTCTCACAGATACGCAGTATTTT. Translation: CASSLVGTLTDTQYF. Combining the CDR3 with reference TRBV5-4 and TRBJ2-3 gives the whole variable domain ETGVTQSPTHLIKTRGQQVTLRCSSQSGHNTVSWYQQALGQGPQFIFQYYREEENGRGNFPPRFSGLQFPNYSSELNVNALELDDSALYLCASSLVGTLTDTQYFGPGTRLTVL.